This passage covers 32 T cell receptor beta chains from one sample sequenced in a study of T and B cells in COVID-19 patients. Multiplex PCR with BIOMED2 TRB-A/B primer pools amplified TRB rearrangements. TCRdb reanalysed the multiplex PCR reads using MiXCR and keeps one entry per CDR3 protein. The table has around 8,000 distinct CDR3 sequences, around 31% seen once. Each TRB amplification used roughly 250-550 ng of genomic DNA from blood. Sequenced: blood. The receptor set was obtained from a human donor with active COVID-19.

The gene calls are TRBV6-5 and TRBJ2-5; D call uncertain. This CDR3 has 12 residues. In germline, CDR1 is MNHEY, CDR2 SVGAGI. The V end lost 7 bases, the J end lost 2 bases, and 8 bases lay between the germline ends. The CDR3 sequence: CASNYTQETQYF. In DNA form, the CDR3 reads TGTGCCAGCAATTATACACAAGAGACCCAGTACTTC.

This clonotype was counted only a few times. This sequence joins TRBV15 and TRBJ2-1, with D perhaps TRBD1 (6 bases). The CDR3 runs to 16 residues. With 1 base removed from V and 9 bases from J, the gap between germline ends came to 19 bases. Germline V lookup: CDR1 LNHNV, CDR2 YYDKDF (reference sequence). The CDR3 region has the DNA TGTGCCACCAGCAGAGTTGGGGGCTTCCAGGTTAGTGAGCAGTTCTTC. It is translated as CATSRVGGFQVSEQFF.

In its sample, this clonotype was seen a few times. The rearrangement links TRBV10-3 to TRBJ2-3; 9 positions match TRBD2. Trimming at V came to 6 bases and at J to 0 bases, leaving 10 bases not matched to a gene. Germline V gene data show CDR1 as ENHRY and CDR2 as SYGVKD. This CDR3 has 17 amino acids. Here the CDR3 reads CAISPGLASSSTDTQYF. As DNA, the CDR3 is TGTGCCATCAGCCCGGGACTAGCCTCCTCTAGCACAGATACGCAGTATTTT.

The chain employs TRBV4-1 and TRBJ2-6; TRBD2 is a possible D gene (7 bases). Trimming cost V 4 bases and J 0 bases, with 19 bases left between them. CDR1 MGHRA and CDR2 YSYEKL come from the germline V gene. This CDR3 contains 19 residues. The CDR3 here is CASSREGGGLSSGANVLTF. The CDR3 bases are TGCGCCAGCAGCCGAGAAGGGGGGGGTCTGAGCTCTGGGGCCAACGTCCTGACTTTC.

The chain combines TRBV6-4 with TRBJ2-1; TRBD1 agrees at 7 bases. This CDR3 is 15 amino acids long. J was trimmed by 3 bases and V by 6 bases; bases with no gene match: 8. Germline values: CDR1 MRHNA, CDR2 SNTAGT. CDR3 amino acids: CASSKDRADYNEQFF. CDR3 DNA: TGTGCCAGCAGCAAAGACAGGGCAGACTACAATGAGCAGTTCTTC.

This clonotype is medium-sized (0.01 to 0.1%). This sequence joins TRBV6-5 and TRBJ2-2; D may match TRBD1 or TRBD2 (5 bases each). This CDR3 comprises 15 residues. In germline, CDR1 is MNHEY, CDR2 SVGAGI. V lost 0 bases, J lost 3 bases, and 8 bases lay in between. The CDR3 loop reads CASSYSGVYTGELFF. CDR3 coding DNA: TGTGCCAGCAGTTACTCGGGGGTTTACACCGGGGAGCTGTTTTTT.

Regarding this clonotype: A read error may explain this, as a much larger clone is one base away. The J gene is TRBJ1-5, the V gene TRBV19; D may be TRBD1 (5 bases). The V end lost 4 bases, the J end lost 6 bases, and 10 bases lay between the germline ends. The CDR3 is 13 amino acids. Germline-derived CDR1 and CDR2 are LNHDA and SQIVND (reference sequence). The CDR3 loop reads CASSTQVGQPQHF. The CDR3 DNA reads as TGTGCCAGTAGTACACAGGTGGGTCAGCCCCAGCATTTT.

This clonotype is categorized as medium-sized. One junction end does not reproduce the germline sequence, and a read error may be involved. The V gene is TRBV5-6, the J gene TRBJ2-2, with TRBD1 matching over 12 bases. Germline V gives CDR1 SGHDT, CDR2 YYEEEE. The CDR3 is 17 amino acids. This chain's CDR3 is CASSAGTGGANAGELFF. Here the CDR3 DNA reads TGTGCCAGCAGCGCCGGGACAGGGGGCGCGAACGCCGGGGAGCTGTTTTTT.

This clonotype was seen more than once but under ten times. Mismatch with germline at one junction end may stem from a read error. The rearrangement uses TRBV15 and TRBJ1-2; 8 nucleotides agree with TRBD1. This CDR3 is 15 amino acids long. Germline V lookup: CDR1 LNHNV, CDR2 YYDKDF (reference sequence). CDR3 sequence reads: CATSGDRGSFYGYTF. The CDR3 DNA reads as TGTGCCACCAGCGGAGACAGGGGATCCTTCTATGGCTACACCTTC.

By sample fraction, this clonotype is medium-sized. The J gene is TRBJ2-3, the V gene TRBV5-4; D is ambiguous. V lost 2 bases, J lost 3 bases, and 7 bases lay in between. CDR1 and CDR2 (germline): SGHNT, YYREEE (reference sequence). This CDR3 spans 13 amino acids. The DNA of the CDR3 is TGTGCCAGCAGCTTCATGGGGACAGATACGCAGTATTTT. Residues: CASSFMGTDTQYF.

The chain employs TRBV5-1 and TRBJ2-2, with D tentatively TRBD2 (6 bases). With 0 bases removed from V and 0 bases from J, the gap between germline ends came to 9 bases. Germline CDR1 SGHRS, CDR2 YFSETQ. The CDR3 is 16 amino acids. For the CDR3, the DNA is TGCGCCAGCAGCTTGGAGGAGGGACCGAACACCGGGGAGCTGTTTTTT. Protein sequence: CASSLEEGPNTGELFF.

This chain uses TRBV5-1 with TRBJ2-3; the D gene is possibly TRBD2 (5 bases). There are 13 residues in the CDR3. Germline V gives CDR1 SGHRS, CDR2 YFSETQ. Trimming removed 7 bases from V and 2 bases from J, with 11 bases in between. The CDR3 sequence is CASYAGLTDTQYF. CDR3 in DNA: TGCGCCAGCTATGCAGGACTCACAGATACGCAGTATTTT.

This clonotype is categorized as medium-sized (0.01 to 0.1%). V and J are TRBV5-5 and TRBJ2-1, with D unresolved. V was shortened by 3 bases and J by 7 bases, with 17 bases between the two germline ends. This CDR3 is 15 amino acids long. The germline V gene encodes CDR1 SGHKS and CDR2 YYEKEE (reference sequence). The DNA for the CDR3 is TGTGCCAGCAGCTCGTTTAAAACAGCGATTAATGAGCAGTTCTTC. Translation gives CASSSFKTAINEQFF. The full variable domain, with the rest looked up from reference TRBV5-5 and TRBJ2-1, is DAGVTQSPTHLIKTRGQQVTLRCSPISGHKSVSWYQQVLGQGPQFIFQYYEKEERGRGNFPDRFSARQFPNYSSELNVNALLLGDSALYLCASSSFKTAINEQFFGPGTRLTVL.

This clonotype has a single count. This may arise from a read error, as a much more abundant clone is one base away. The DNA for the CDR3 is TGCAGCGTTGAAGATATAGAGGGGGGGGCCCAAGAGACCCAGTACTTC. Protein: CSVEDIEGGAQETQYF. V usage is TRBV29-1 and J usage is TRBJ2-5; D possibly corresponds to TRBD2 (7 bases). This CDR3 comprises 16 residues. From germline, CDR1 is SQVTM and CDR2 ANQGSEA. V lost 0 bases and J lost 1, with 15 bases in between.

This clonotype is deemed medium-sized. The V and J genes are TRBV13 and TRBJ2-1; unclear D gene. CDR3 length: 9 residues. CDR1 is PRHDT, CDR2 FYEKMQ, per germline (reference sequence). The V and J ends lost 5 bases and 9 bases respectively, with 2 bases between them. The CDR3 DNA sequence: TGTGCCAGCAGCCCTGAGCAGTTCTTC. Protein sequence: CASSPEQFF.

This clonotype is labeled as medium-sized (0.01 to 0.1%). The V and J genes are TRBV12-3 or TRBV12-4 and TRBJ2-1, with TRBD1 identical over 11 bases. After removal of 4 bases from V and 5 bases from J, the junction contained 4 bases not matched to a gene. There are 15 residues in the CDR3. In nucleotides, the CDR3 is TGTGCCAGCAGTTCTCCGGGACAGGGGGACAATGAGCAGTTCTTC. It encodes CASSSPGQGDNEQFF.

V is TRBV5-5 and J is TRBJ1-1; D perhaps matches TRBD1 (6 bases). V was pared by 3 bases and J by 5 bases, with 17 bases between. The CDR3 is 15 residues long. Per the germline V gene, CDR1 is SGHKS and CDR2 is YYEKEE (reference sequence). The CDR3 nucleotides read TGTGCCAGCAGCTCTGAAGGGGGTGTTCGGACTGAAGCTTTCTTT. Its translation is CASSSEGGVRTEAFF. The full variable domain, completed using reference TRBV5-5 and TRBJ1-1, is DAGVTQSPTHLIKTRGQQVTLRCSPISGHKSVSWYQQVLGQGPQFIFQYYEKEERGRGNFPDRFSARQFPNYSSELNVNALLLGDSALYLCASSSEGGVRTEAFFGQGTRLTVV.

This clonotype was seen a handful of times. This chain connects TRBV19 to TRBJ1-1; D possibly corresponds to TRBD1 (5 bases). Looked up from germline, CDR1 is LNHDA and CDR2 is SQIVND (reference sequence). The CDR3 has 16 amino acids. The V and J ends lost 3 bases and 1 base respectively, with 15 bases between them. The CDR3: CASSIGAGGRNTEAFF. In nucleotides, the CDR3 is TGTGCCAGTAGTATCGGGGCGGGGGGTCGGAACACTGAAGCTTTCTTT.

The chain employs TRBV20-1 and TRBJ2-7, with 9 bases aligning to TRBD1. This CDR3 contains 12 residues. The germline gives CDR1 DFQATT, CDR2 SNEGSKA (reference sequence). The J segment lost 4 bases and the V segment lost 3 bases, leaving 1 base of the junction unmatched. The CDR3 DNA reads TGCAGTGCTAGCGGGACAGGGTACGAGCAGTACTTC. Translation gives CSASGTGYEQYF.

The chain links TRBV7-2 to TRBJ1-2; 7 bases match TRBD1. CDR3 length: 14 residues. Trimming removed 3 bases from V and 4 bases from J; junction bases left unmatched: 5. CDR1 is SGHTA and CDR2 is FQGNSA in the germline V gene. This CDR3 reads CASSFTGVGYGYTF. The DNA of the CDR3 is TGTGCCAGCAGCTTCACAGGGGTAGGCTATGGCTACACCTTC.

Relative to its sample, this clonotype is medium-sized. The V and J genes are TRBV12-3 or TRBV12-4 and TRBJ1-6; D gene unclear. The CDR3 contains 13 residues. V shed 2 bases and J shed 11 bases, with 10 bases lying between them. The CDR3 DNA sequence: TGTGCCAGCAGTTTAATCCAGAATCCACCCCTCCACTTT. It codes for CASSLIQNPPLHF.

This clonotype was detected only a few times. The rearrangement joins TRBV14 to TRBJ1-4; D not resolved. Germline CDR1 reads SGHDN; CDR2 reads FVKESK. V was shortened by 0 bases and J by 12 bases, with 11 bases between the two germline ends. This CDR3 is 13 amino acids long. The CDR3 coding sequence is TGTGCCAGCAGCCAAGAACTACGGGGAGAACTGTTTTTT. Its translation is CASSQELRGELFF.

The CDR3 coding sequence is TGCAGTGCTAGCCCCGGGACGTCGGGCTGGGACATTCAGTACTTC. Encoded protein: CSASPGTSGWDIQYF. This chain links TRBV20-1 with TRBJ2-4; D may correspond to TRBD1 or TRBD2 (5 bases each). The V end was cut by 3 bases, the J end by 8 bases, with 20 bases between. From germline, CDR1 is DFQATT and CDR2 SNEGSKA (reference sequence). The CDR3 runs to 15 residues.

In this sample, this clonotype turned up once. A much larger clone lies one base from this, so it may be a read error. The rearrangement links TRBV27 to TRBJ2-7; 7 bases align to TRBD2. This CDR3 contains 17 residues. Germline V CDR1 and CDR2: MNHEY, SMNVEV (reference sequence). The CDR3 here is CASSLESRGFRSHEQYV. Written as DNA, the CDR3 is TGTGCCAGCAGTTTAGAATCGCGGGGGTTCCGCTCCCACGAGCAGTACGTC.

The rearrangement links TRBV5-1 to TRBJ1-3; 7 nucleotides align to TRBD1. CDR3 length: 17 residues. From germline, CDR1 is SGHRS and CDR2 YFSETQ. The V and J ends lost 1 base and 6 bases, in that order; junction bases with no gene match: 13. This CDR3 reads CASSLRPGGRSENTIYF. The DNA for the CDR3 is TGCGCCAGCAGCTTGAGACCAGGGGGTCGTAGTGAAAACACCATATATTTT.

V usage is TRBV6-2 or TRBV6-3 and J usage is TRBJ2-1; 8 nucleotides agree with TRBD2. CDR3 length: 16 amino acids. Germline loops: CDR1 MNHEY, CDR2 SVGEGT. V lost 8 bases, J lost 1 base, and 10 bases stayed unmatched. The CDR3 reads CASPVTGGGSYNEQFF. CDR3 in DNA: TGTGCCAGCCCCGTAACCGGGGGGGGATCCTACAATGAGCAGTTCTTC.

This clonotype was counted between two and nine times. The chain recombines TRBV12-3 or TRBV12-4 with TRBJ2-5; 7 bases agree with TRBD2. The CDR3 extends over 17 amino acids. The trim removed 8 bases at V and 0 bases at J, leaving 15 bases unmatched. The CDR3 reads CASAAKNWGGDQETQYF. The CDR3 nucleotides are TGTGCCAGCGCCGCTAAAAACTGGGGGGGGGACCAAGAGACCCAGTACTTC.

The chain joins TRBV2 to TRBJ2-1; 10 nucleotides line up with TRBD1. Germline trimming cut 10 bases from V and 7 bases from J; bases unmatched to any gene: 7. The CDR3 runs to 13 residues. Germline assignment: CDR1 SNHLY and CDR2 FYNNEI. CDR3 nucleotides: TGTGCCACCCCGGGACAGGGGTTAAATGAGCAGTTCTTC. The encoded protein is CATPGQGLNEQFF.

The chain employs TRBV5-6 and TRBJ2-5; 7 bases align to TRBD2. CDR1 and CDR2 (germline): SGHDT, YYEEEE. Germline trimming cut 2 bases from V and 1 base from J; bases unmatched to any gene: 2. The CDR3 runs 14 residues. The CDR3 spells CASSFGGGQETQYF. CDR3 nucleotides: TGTGCCAGCAGCTTTGGGGGGGGCCAAGAGACCCAGTACTTC.

The chain carries TRBV7-9 and TRBJ2-7; D perhaps matches TRBD1 (6 bases). With 2 bases removed from V and 3 bases from J, the gap between germline ends came to 8 bases. This CDR3 is built from 13 residues. CDR1 is SEHNR, CDR2 FQNEAQ, per germline (reference sequence). This chain's CDR3 is CASSLSGDYEQYF. The CDR3 DNA reads TGTGCCAGCAGCTTATCAGGGGACTACGAGCAGTACTTC. Variable domain in full (rest from reference TRBV7-9 and TRBJ2-7): DTGVSQNPRHKITKRGQNVTFRCDPISEHNRLYWYRQTLGQGPEFLTYFQNEAQLEKSRLLSDRFSAERPKGSFSTLEIQRTEQGDSAMYLCASSLSGDYEQYFGPGTRLTVT.

By its share, this clonotype is medium-sized. V gene TRBV15 combines with J gene TRBJ2-3; unclear D gene. V was clipped by 0 bases and J by 4 bases, with 5 bases between them. Germline loops: CDR1 LNHNV, CDR2 YYDKDF (reference sequence). This CDR3 contains 13 residues. This chain's CDR3 is CATSRDHADTQYF. CDR3 nucleotides: TGTGCCACCAGCAGAGATCATGCAGATACGCAGTATTTT.

This clonotype qualifies as medium-sized. The chain combines TRBV6-5 with TRBJ2-1, with 13 bases fitting TRBD2. CDR1 is MNHEY, CDR2 SVGAGI, per germline. The CDR3 totals 16 residues. After removal of 2 bases from V and 8 bases from J, the junction contained 6 bases not matched to a gene. Here the CDR3 reads CASSYLRTSGGDEQFF. The CDR3 nucleotides are TGTGCCAGCAGTTACCTCCGGACTAGCGGGGGCGATGAGCAGTTCTTC.